The TCR beta chain under discussion was sequenced for a study of blood T cell repertoires in COVID-19. The overall study: PBMCs, B-cell-depleted T cells, or T cells provided the cDNA or gDNA that made up the material.

The germline V and J ends were trimmed by 3 bases and 8 bases, with 14 bases remaining between them. CDR1 is MNHEY, CDR2 SVGEGT, per germline. The CDR3 runs to 13 residues. Exposed enrollees had met someone with a PCR-confirmed or clinician-diagnosed COVID-19 case at some point within the 2 weeks before study entry. As processed by the authors: How many nucleated cells were present was estimated from reference gene primer amplification. Libraries were prepared by immunoSEQ multiplex PCR; TCRdb keeps only in-frame clonotypes and omits some of them. D and trimming were read from the DNA, whereas the V and J calls and clone size are those reported in that table. This sample has about 200,000 clones, with 84% found just once.

This clonotype originated in a young woman who had been exposed to COVID-19. The gene calls are TRBV6-2 or TRBV6-3 and TRBJ2-7; possibly TRBD1 for D (5 bases). Sequenced input: PBMCs or T cells enriched from blood (not recorded which). This CDR3 reads CASSYSGPDKQYF. Written as DNA, the CDR3 is TGTGCCAGCAGTTATTCAGGGCCGGATAAGCAGTACTTC.